The next 6 T cell receptor beta chains were all read from a single sample in a study of blood T cell repertoires in COVID-19. The data were produced by immunoSEQ multiplex PCR, yet TCRdb's version contains in-frame clones alone and is incomplete. The sample lists approximately 290,000 clones, nearly 90% seen once, with roughly 11% in the top ten. The sequencing input was peripheral blood. The receptor source for this set is a woman aged 25 to 39 with COVID-19, enrolled during active disease.

This rearrangement joins TRBV3-1 (or the pseudogene TRBV3-2) to TRBJ2-1; 10 bases align to TRBD1. The CDR3 loop spans 16 amino acids. Germline assignment: CDR1 LGHDT and CDR2 YNNKEL (reference sequence). J lost 7 bases, V lost 6 bases, and 12 bases had no gene match. This CDR3 is CASSPGQGGLLNEQFF. CDR3 DNA sequence: TGTGCCAGCAGTCCTGGACAGGGGGGCTTACTGAATGAGCAGTTCTTC.

The chain employs TRBV6-5 and TRBJ2-1; the D gene is possibly TRBD2 (6 bases). Trimming removed 1 base from V and 3 bases from J, with 7 bases in between. Germline loops: CDR1 MNHEY, CDR2 SVGAGI. The CDR3 extends over 14 amino acids. Here the CDR3 reads CASSYWGDYNEQFF. The CDR3 coding sequence is TGTGCCAGCAGTTACTGGGGGGACTACAATGAGCAGTTCTTC.

The V call is TRBV7-6, the J call TRBJ1-1; D not resolved. CDR3 length: 17 amino acids. The germline V and J ends were trimmed by 0 bases and 1 base, with 15 bases remaining between them. Germline V gives CDR1 SGHVS, CDR2 FNYEAQ. The CDR3 is CASSLARAGYTNTEAFF. In DNA form, the CDR3 reads TGTGCCAGCAGCTTAGCGCGGGCAGGCTATACGAACACTGAAGCTTTCTTT. The full variable domain, completed using reference TRBV7-6 and TRBJ1-1, is GAGVSQSPRYKVTKRGQDVALRCDPISGHVSLYWYRQALGQGPEFLTYFNYEAQQDKSGLPNDRFSAERPEGSISTLTIQRTEQRDSAMYRCASSLARAGYTNTEAFFGQGTRLTVV.

This clone was detected only once. DNA for the CDR3: TGCGCCAGCAGCGGACTAGCGGGGCTCTACGAGCAGTACTTC. Translated, it gives CASSGLAGLYEQYF. The chain employs TRBV10-1 and TRBJ2-7; 12 positions agree with TRBD2. V gave up 6 bases and J gave up 3 bases; unmatched junction bases: 3. Germline CDR1 and CDR2: WNHNN and SYGVQD (reference sequence). The CDR3 sequence is 14 residues long.

The chain is built from TRBV5-1 and TRBJ2-3; 8 nucleotides line up with TRBD2. CDR3 length equals 14 residues. The germline CDR1 and CDR2 sequences are SGHRS and YFSETQ. V trimming: 2 bases; J trimming: 14 bases; junction bases outside the gene matches: 13. The CDR3 reads CASSFSLAAPWAYF. The CDR3 DNA reads as TGCGCCAGCAGCTTTTCACTAGCGGCCCCGTGGGCGTATTTT.

This chain links TRBV5-1 with TRBJ2-5; 11 bases line up with TRBD1. The junction had 9 bases not matched to a gene; V was cut back by 4 bases and J by 4 bases. The CDR3 runs 16 residues. The germline CDR1 and CDR2 sequences are SGHRS and YFSETQ. CDR3 nucleotide sequence: TGCGCCAGCAGCGGCTCGGGACAGGGGGGAGGAGAGACCCAGTACTTC. Protein: CASSGSGQGGGETQYF.